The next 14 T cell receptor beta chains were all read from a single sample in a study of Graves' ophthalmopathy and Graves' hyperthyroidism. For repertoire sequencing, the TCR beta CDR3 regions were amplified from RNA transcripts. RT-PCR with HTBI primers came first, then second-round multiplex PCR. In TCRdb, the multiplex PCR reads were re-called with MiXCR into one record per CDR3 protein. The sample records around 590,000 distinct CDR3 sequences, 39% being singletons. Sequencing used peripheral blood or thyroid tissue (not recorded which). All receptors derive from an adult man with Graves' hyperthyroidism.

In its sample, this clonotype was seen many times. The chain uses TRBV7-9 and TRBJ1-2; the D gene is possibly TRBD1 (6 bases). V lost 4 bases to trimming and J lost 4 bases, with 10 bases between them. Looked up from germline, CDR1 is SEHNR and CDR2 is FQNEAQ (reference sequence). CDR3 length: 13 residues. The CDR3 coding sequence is TGTGCCAGCAGCTCGCCGGACAGCTATGGCTACACCTTC. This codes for CASSSPDSYGYTF.

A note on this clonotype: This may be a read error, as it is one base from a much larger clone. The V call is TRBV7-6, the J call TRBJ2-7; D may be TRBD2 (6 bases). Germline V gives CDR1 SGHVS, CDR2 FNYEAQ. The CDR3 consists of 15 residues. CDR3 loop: CTSSLGWSGSYEQYF. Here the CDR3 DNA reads TGTACCAGCAGTCTGGGATGGTCCGGGAGCTACGAGCAGTACTTC.

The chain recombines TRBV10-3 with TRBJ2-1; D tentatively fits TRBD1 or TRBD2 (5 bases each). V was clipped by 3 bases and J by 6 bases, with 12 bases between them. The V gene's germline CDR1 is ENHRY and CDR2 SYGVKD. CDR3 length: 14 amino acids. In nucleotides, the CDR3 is TGTGCCATCAGTGACGAACGGGGACGCAATGAGCAGTTCTTC. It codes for CAISDERGRNEQFF.

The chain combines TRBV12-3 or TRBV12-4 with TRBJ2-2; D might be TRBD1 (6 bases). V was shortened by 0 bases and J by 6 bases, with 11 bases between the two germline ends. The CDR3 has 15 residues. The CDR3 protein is CASSLAKAGAGELFF. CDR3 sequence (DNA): TGTGCCAGCAGTTTAGCGAAGGCAGGGGCCGGGGAGCTGTTTTTT.

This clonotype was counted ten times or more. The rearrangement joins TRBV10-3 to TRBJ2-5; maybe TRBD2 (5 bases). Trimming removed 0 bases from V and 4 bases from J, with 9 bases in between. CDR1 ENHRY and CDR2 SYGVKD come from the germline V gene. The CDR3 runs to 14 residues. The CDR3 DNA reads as TGTGCCATCAGTGAGTCAGACGGAGGAGAGACCCAGTACTTC. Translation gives CAISESDGGETQYF.

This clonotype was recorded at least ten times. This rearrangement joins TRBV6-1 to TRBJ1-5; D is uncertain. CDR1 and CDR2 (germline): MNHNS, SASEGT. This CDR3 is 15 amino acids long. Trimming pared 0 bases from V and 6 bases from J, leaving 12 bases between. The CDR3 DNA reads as TGTGCCAGCAGTGAAGCGGGCAGGTGGGGTCAGCCCCAGCATTTT. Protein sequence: CASSEAGRWGQPQHF.

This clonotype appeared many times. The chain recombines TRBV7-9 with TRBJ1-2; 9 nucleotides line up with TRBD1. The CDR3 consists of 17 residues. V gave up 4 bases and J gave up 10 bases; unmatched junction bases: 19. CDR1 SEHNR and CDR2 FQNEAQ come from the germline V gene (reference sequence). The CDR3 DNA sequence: TGTGCCAGCAGCTCGTTAACCCTAGACGCGACAGGGGGTGCCTACACCTTC. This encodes CASSSLTLDATGGAYTF.

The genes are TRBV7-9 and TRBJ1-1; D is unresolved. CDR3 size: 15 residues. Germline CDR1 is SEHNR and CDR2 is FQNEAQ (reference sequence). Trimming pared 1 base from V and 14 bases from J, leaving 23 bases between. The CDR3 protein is CASSLDTIGYNEQFF. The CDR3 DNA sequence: TGTGCCAGCAGCTTAGATACGATTGGTTACAATGAGCAGTTCTTT.

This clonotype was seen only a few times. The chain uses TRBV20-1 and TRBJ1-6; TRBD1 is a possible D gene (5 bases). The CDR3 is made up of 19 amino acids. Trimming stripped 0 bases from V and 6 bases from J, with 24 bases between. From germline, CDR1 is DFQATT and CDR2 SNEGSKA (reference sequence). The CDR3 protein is CSAREVGFDRAIFNSPLHF. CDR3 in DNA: TGCAGTGCTAGAGAGGTGGGCTTTGACAGAGCGATTTTTAATTCACCCCTCCACTTT.

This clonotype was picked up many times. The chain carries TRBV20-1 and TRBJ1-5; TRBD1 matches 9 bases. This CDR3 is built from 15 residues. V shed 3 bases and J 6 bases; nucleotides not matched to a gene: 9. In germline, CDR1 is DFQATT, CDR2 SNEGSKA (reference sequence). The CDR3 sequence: CSASPTGGMGQPQHF. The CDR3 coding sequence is TGCAGTGCTAGCCCCACAGGGGGCATGGGTCAGCCCCAGCATTTT.

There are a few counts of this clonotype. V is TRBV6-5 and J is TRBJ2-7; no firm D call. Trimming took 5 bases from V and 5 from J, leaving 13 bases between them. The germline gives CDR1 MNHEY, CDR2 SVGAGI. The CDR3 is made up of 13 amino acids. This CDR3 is CASSEGPFNEQYF. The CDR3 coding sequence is TGTGCCAGCAGTGAAGGTCCCTTCAACGAGCAGTACTTC.

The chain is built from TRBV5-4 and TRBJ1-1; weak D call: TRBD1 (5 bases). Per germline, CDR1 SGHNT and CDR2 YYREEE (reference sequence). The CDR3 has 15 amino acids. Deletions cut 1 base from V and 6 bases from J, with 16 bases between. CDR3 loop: CASSLLAGIFAEAFF. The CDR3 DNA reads TGTGCCAGCAGCTTGTTGGCAGGGATTTTCGCTGAAGCTTTCTTT.

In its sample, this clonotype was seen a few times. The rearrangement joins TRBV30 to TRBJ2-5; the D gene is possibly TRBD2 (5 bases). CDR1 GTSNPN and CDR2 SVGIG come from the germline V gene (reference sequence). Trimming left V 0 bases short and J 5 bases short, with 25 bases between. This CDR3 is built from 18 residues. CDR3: CAWSVRLGSRDGRETQYF. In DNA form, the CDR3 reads TGTGCCTGGAGTGTACGTCTTGGGTCGAGGGATGGTCGGGAGACCCAGTACTTC.

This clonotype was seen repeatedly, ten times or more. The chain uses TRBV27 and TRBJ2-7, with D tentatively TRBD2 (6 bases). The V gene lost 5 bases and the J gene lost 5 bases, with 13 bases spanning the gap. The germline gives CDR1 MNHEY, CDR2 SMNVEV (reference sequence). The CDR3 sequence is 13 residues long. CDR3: CASSHPGTDEQYF. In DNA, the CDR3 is TGTGCCAGCAGTCACCCCGGGACTGACGAGCAGTACTTC.